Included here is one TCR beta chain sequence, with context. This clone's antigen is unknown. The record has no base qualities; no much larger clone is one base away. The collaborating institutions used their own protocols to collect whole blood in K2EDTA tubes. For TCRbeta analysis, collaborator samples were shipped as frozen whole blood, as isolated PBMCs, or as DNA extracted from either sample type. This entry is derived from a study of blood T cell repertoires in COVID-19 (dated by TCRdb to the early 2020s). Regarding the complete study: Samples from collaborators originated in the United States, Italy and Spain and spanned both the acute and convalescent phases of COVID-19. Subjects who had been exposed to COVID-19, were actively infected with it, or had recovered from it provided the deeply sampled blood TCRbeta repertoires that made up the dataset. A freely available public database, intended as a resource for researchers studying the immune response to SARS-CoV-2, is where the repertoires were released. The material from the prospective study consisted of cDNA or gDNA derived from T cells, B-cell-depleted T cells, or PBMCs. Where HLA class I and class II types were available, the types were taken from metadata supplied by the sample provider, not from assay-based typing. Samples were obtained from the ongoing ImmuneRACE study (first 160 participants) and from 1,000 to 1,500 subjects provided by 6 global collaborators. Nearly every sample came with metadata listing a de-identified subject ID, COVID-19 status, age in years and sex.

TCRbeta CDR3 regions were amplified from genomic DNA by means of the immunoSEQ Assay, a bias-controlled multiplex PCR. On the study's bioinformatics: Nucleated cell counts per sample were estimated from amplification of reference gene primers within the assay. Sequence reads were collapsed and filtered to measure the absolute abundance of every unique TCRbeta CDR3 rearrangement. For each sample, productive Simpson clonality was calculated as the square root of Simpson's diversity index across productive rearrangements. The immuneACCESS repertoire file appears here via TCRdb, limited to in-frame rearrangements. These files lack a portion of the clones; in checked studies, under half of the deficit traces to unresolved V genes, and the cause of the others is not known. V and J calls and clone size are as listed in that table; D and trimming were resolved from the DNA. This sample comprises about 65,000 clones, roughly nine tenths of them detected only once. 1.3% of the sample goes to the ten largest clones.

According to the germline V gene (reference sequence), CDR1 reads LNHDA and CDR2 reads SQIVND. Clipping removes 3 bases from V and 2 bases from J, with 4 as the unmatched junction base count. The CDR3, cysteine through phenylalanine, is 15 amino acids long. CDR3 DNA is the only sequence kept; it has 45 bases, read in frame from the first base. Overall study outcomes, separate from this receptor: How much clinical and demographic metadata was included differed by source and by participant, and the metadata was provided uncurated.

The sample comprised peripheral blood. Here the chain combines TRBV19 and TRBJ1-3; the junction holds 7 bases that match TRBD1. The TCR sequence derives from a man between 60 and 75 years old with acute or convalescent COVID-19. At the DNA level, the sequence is TGTGCCAGTAGTATCAGAGGGGGCACTGGAAACACCATATATTTT. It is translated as CASSIRGGTGNTIYF.